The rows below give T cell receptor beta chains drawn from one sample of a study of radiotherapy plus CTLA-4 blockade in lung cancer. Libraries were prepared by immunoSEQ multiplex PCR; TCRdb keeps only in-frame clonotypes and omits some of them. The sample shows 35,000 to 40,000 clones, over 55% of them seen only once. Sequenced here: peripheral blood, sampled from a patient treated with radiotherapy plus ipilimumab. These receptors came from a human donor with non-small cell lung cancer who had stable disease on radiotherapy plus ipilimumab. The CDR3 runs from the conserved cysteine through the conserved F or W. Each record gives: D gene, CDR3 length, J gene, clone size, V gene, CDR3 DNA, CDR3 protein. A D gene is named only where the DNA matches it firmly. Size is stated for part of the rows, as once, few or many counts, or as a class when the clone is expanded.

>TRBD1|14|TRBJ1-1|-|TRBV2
TGTGCCAGCAGGGGACAGGGATTGAACACTGAAGCTTTCTTT
CASRGQGLNTEAFF
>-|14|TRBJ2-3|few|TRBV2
TGTGCCAGCAGGGGGGAGGAGGGTCCTGGTACGCAGTATTTT
CASRGEEGPGTQYF
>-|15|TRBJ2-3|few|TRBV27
TGTGCCAGCAGTCCCCCCCCTTCGGGGGCAGATACGCAGTATTTT
CASSPPPSGADTQYF
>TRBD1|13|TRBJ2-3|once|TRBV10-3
TGTGCCACCCGGGACAGGGGCTCAGATACGCAGTATTTT
CATRDRGSDTQYF
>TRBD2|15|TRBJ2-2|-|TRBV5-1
TGCGCCAGCATGGAAGGCGGGAGAGGAACCGGGGAGCTGTTTTTT
CASMEGGRGTGELFF
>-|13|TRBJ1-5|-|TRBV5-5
TGTGCCAGCAGCATGGACAGTGTACAGCCCCAGCATTTT
CASSMDSVQPQHF
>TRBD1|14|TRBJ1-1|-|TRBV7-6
TGTGCCAGCAGCATAGGGGGCCCGAACACTGAAGCTTTCTTT
CASSIGGPNTEAFF
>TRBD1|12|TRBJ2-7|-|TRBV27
TGTGCCAGCACGACAGGGGGCTACGAGCAGTACTTC
CASTTGGYEQYF
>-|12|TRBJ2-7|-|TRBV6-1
TGTGCCAGCGGGCACAGGACCTACGAGCAGTACTTC
CASGHRTYEQYF
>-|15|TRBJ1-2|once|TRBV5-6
TGTGCCAGCTCCCCGGTCGGGGGGGCGGACTATGGCTACACCTTC
CASSPVGGADYGYTF
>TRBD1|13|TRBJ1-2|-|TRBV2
TGTGCCAGCAGAGAAACAGGGGGAGGAGGCTACACCTTC
CASRETGGGGYTF
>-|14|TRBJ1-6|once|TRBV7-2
TGTGCCAGCAGCTTAGGGGGCTCGAGTTCACCCCTCCACTTT
CASSLGGSSSPLHF
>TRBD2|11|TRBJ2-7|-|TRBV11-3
TGTGCCAGCTCCTGGGGGGGGGAGCAGTACTTC
CASSWGGEQYF
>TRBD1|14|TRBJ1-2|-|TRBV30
TGTGCCTGGAGTGTTGGGGACAGTAACTATGGCTACACCTTC
CAWSVGDSNYGYTF
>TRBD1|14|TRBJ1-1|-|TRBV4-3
TGCGCCAGCAGCGGGGGACAGCAGAACACTGAAGCTTTCTTT
CASSGGQQNTEAFF
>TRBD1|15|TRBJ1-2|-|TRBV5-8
TGTGCCAGCAGCCCCTGGACAGGGGTGGCTAATGGCTACACCTTC
CASSPWTGVANGYTF
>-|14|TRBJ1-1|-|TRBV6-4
TGTGCCAGCAGTGACTTCAGGGGCCCCACTGAAGCTTTCTTT
CASSDFRGPTEAFF
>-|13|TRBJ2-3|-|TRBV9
TGTGCCAGCAGCCTAACCTCCACAGATACGCAGTATTTT
CASSLTSTDTQYF
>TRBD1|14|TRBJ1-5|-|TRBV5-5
TGTGCCAGCAGCGTTACAGGGGGCAATCAGCCCCAGCATTTT
CASSVTGGNQPQHF
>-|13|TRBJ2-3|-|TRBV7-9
TGTGCCAGCAGCAAAAACCAGCGGGATACGCAGTATTTT
CASSKNQRDTQYF
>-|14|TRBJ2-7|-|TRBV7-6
TGTGCCAGCAGCTTAGAGCAGGGCTCCTACGAGCAGTACTTC
CASSLEQGSYEQYF
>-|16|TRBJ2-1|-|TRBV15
TGTGCCACCAGCACCCCGGCGGGGGCCTTCAACAATGAGCAGTTCTTC
CATSTPAGAFNNEQFF
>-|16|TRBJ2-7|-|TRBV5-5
TGTGCCAGCAGCTTGGGGATTCGGACAGACGTATACGAGCAGTACTTC
CASSLGIRTDVYEQYF
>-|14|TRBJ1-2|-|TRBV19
TGTGCCAGTAGTCGGAGGACAGATAACTATGGCTACACCTTC
CASSRRTDNYGYTF
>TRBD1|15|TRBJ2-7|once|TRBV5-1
TGCGCCAGCAGTCGATTTGGGACAGATACCTACGAGCAGTACTTC
CASSRFGTDTYEQYF
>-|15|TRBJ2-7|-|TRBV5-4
TGTGCCAGCAGCTTGGCCTATAGGGGCCCCTACGAGCAGTACTTC
CASSLAYRGPYEQYF